The present entry profiles one TCR beta chain with its context. Antigen: not known. This CDR3 region has 14 residues. V gave up 8 bases and J gave up 6 bases, with 20 bases separating them. CDR1 is MDHEN, CDR2 SYDVKM, per germline. A quantitative 5'-RACE method, one with molecular barcodes, was used to make TCR beta libraries. Each CDR3 protein gets one entry after TCRdb re-called the 5' RACE reads with MiXCR. The table shows 500,000 or so distinct CDR3 sequences, with roughly 5% occurring only once. The record originates from a study of CD8 T cells in ankylosing spondylitis. Study-wide points: In peripheral blood, disease-linked CD8+ clones occurred at relatively low frequencies. What appeared characteristic of ankylosing spondylitis blood was a TCR beta motif of fewer than ten highly homologous variants. Significantly higher representation of disease-linked clones was reported for matched ankylosing spondylitis synovial fluid. Several of the motif variants were reported before in synovial fluid and blood from reactive arthritis.

The gene calls are TRBV28 and TRBJ2-7; tentatively, D is TRBD1 or TRBD2 (5 bases each). This TCR was recovered from a male donor with ankylosing spondylitis. Sequenced: blood, either unsorted or a sorted T cell fraction (not recorded which). CDR3 region: CASQAGTPRVEQYF. The DNA for the CDR3 is TGTGCCAGCCAAGCCGGGACCCCAAGAGTCGAGCAGTACTTC.